What follows are 23 T cell receptor beta chains derived from one specimen sequenced in a study of cytomegalovirus exposure and HLA in healthy donors. Both 60 Vbeta primers and 13 Jbeta primers went into the PCR. Assay used: immunoSEQ multiplex PCR; TCRdb lists only in-frame clones, some missing. This sample's table has some 200,000 clones. Sequencing was done on a sample of PBMCs. The receptors derive from a woman under 30 in good health and CMV-seropositive.

The chain uses TRBV11-3 and TRBJ1-2, with D perhaps TRBD1 (6 bases). With 0 bases removed from V and 10 bases from J, the gap between germline ends came to 9 bases. Germline CDR1 is SGHNT and CDR2 is YENEEA. This CDR3 has 12 amino acids. In DNA, the CDR3 is TGTGCCAGCAGCTTAGATGACAGGTTCTACACCTTC. Protein sequence: CASSLDDRFYTF.

This sequence joins TRBV2 and TRBJ2-2; 12 bases align to TRBD2. V was pared by 6 bases and J by 8 bases, with 7 bases of the junction left unmatched. The CDR3 covers 15 residues. Germline-derived CDR1 and CDR2 are SNHLY and FYNNEI. In DNA, the CDR3 is TGTGCCAGCAGGAAAAGACTAGCGGGAGAGGGGGAGCTGTTTTTT. Its protein product is CASRKRLAGEGELFF.

V is TRBV4-2 and J is TRBJ1-2; D possibly corresponds to TRBD1 (5 bases). V lost 0 bases and J lost 7, with 15 bases in between. CDR3 length equals 15 residues. Germline CDR1 reads LGHNA; CDR2 reads YNFKEQ. The chain's CDR3 is CASSQEGAGMTGYTF. The DNA for the CDR3 is TGTGCCAGCAGCCAAGAAGGAGCAGGGATGACTGGCTACACCTTC.

The chain is built from TRBV2 and TRBJ1-2; D may be TRBD1 (6 bases). This CDR3 region has 13 residues. Trimming removed 4 bases from V and 4 bases from J, with 10 bases in between. The germline gives CDR1 SNHLY, CDR2 FYNNEI. This chain's CDR3 is CASSVGGAYGYTF. The CDR3 coding sequence is TGTGCCAGCAGTGTTGGGGGGGCCTATGGCTACACCTTC.

Written as DNA, the CDR3 is TGTGCCAGCAGCCCTCTGACCCGGACAGGAGCCACAGATACGCAGTATTTT. Translation gives CASSPLTRTGATDTQYF. This chain connects TRBV7-6 to TRBJ2-3; 7 bases are a match to TRBD1. This CDR3 region has 17 residues. V shed 5 bases and J 2 bases; nucleotides not matched to a gene: 13. Germline-derived CDR1 and CDR2 are SGHVS and FNYEAQ.

This chain links TRBV12-2 with TRBJ2-5; whether TRBD1, the table's D call, matches the DNA was not checked. TRBJ2-7 explains the end of the DNA better; the J call may be wrong. TRBV12-2 is reported as a pseudogene. The CDR3 runs 15 residues. CDR3 bases: TGTGCAAGTCGCTTCCCGGGGACAGGGAGCTACGAGCAGTACTTC. Its translation: CASRFPGTGSYEQYF.

The chain links TRBV5-6 to TRBJ2-5, with 8 bases lining up with TRBD2. With V trimmed by 4 bases and J by 5 bases, 7 bases remained unmatched. The CDR3 is 14 residues long. The germline CDR1 and CDR2 sequences are SGHDT and YYEEEE. This CDR3 reads CASSIAGRRETQYF. The CDR3 coding sequence is TGTGCCAGCAGCATAGCGGGGCGCCGGGAGACCCAGTACTTC. The variable domain in full, completed from reference TRBV5-6 and TRBJ2-5, reads DAGVTQSPTHLIKTRGQQVTLRCSPKSGHDTVSWYQQALGQGPQFIFQYYEEEERQRGNFPDRFSGHQFPNYSSELNVNALLLGDSALYLCASSIAGRRETQYFGPGTRLLVL.

The CDR3 nucleotides read TGTGCCAGCAGTTTAACCTGGGGGCAGGGGGTAAGCGAGCAGTACTTC. Translating it yields CASSLTWGQGVSEQYF. The chain joins TRBV27 to TRBJ2-7; TRBD1 matches at 7 bases. This CDR3 has 16 residues. Unmatched junction bases numbered 13, after V lost 2 bases and J lost 6 bases. Germline V gene sequence: CDR1 MNHEY, CDR2 SMNVEV (reference sequence).

The rearrangement links TRBV6-6 to TRBJ1-1; D ambiguous. The CDR3 is made up of 14 amino acids. V gave up 6 bases and J gave up 3 bases, with 14 bases separating them. CDR1 is MNHNY and CDR2 is SVGAGI in the germline V gene (reference sequence). The CDR3: CASRRESWYTEAFF. DNA of the CDR3: TGTGCCAGCAGGAGGGAATCATGGTACACTGAAGCTTTCTTT.

The CDR3 DNA is TGTGCCAGCACTCTTCTAGCTTCTAACTATGGCTACACCTTC. Encoded protein: CASTLLASNYGYTF. The genes are TRBV6-6 and TRBJ1-2; D not resolved. The CDR3 loop spans 14 amino acids. V was pared by 7 bases and J by 0 bases, with 12 bases between. Germline values: CDR1 MNHNY, CDR2 SVGAGI (reference sequence).

J is TRBJ1-4 and V is TRBV5-1; D gene ambiguous. The CDR3 is made up of 12 amino acids. V lost 1 base and J 14 bases, leaving 12 bases between the germline ends. The germline V gene encodes CDR1 SGHRS and CDR2 YFSETQ. CDR3 loop: CASSLNGGPLFF. The DNA of the CDR3 is TGCGCCAGCAGCTTGAATGGAGGGCCGCTGTTTTTT.

V gene TRBV5-1 combines with J gene TRBJ2-5, with D possibly being TRBD2 (5 bases). Germline V gene sequence: CDR1 SGHRS, CDR2 YFSETQ. V was pared by 4 bases and J by 4 bases, with 11 bases between. The CDR3 runs 13 residues. The CDR3 here is CASSISRGETQYF. The DNA of the CDR3 is TGCGCCAGCAGCATATCTCGGGGAGAGACCCAGTACTTC.

The chain employs TRBV11-2 and TRBJ1-4, with 7 bases matching TRBD1. This CDR3 has 15 amino acids. Unmatched junction bases numbered 6, after V lost 5 bases and J lost 3 bases. CDR1 and CDR2 (germline): SGHAT, FQNNGV. The CDR3 bases are TGTGCCAGCAGCGCCAGGGGGGCACCTAATGAAAAACTGTTTTTT. Translating gives CASSARGAPNEKLFF.

This sequence joins TRBV6-5 and TRBJ1-3; D possibly corresponds to TRBD1 (5 bases). V gave up 7 bases and J gave up 0 bases, with 13 bases separating them. The CDR3 runs 15 residues. Germline V gene data show CDR1 as MNHEY and CDR2 as SVGAGI. The CDR3 bases are TGTGCCAGCAATGACAGAATCAACTCTGGAAACACCATATATTTT. Translated, it gives CASNDRINSGNTIYF.

The rearrangement uses TRBV21-1 and TRBJ1-6; the table names TRBD1, a call not compared with the DNA. TRBV21-1 is a documented pseudogene. This CDR3 contains 16 residues. The CDR3 protein is CASSKETGGPGSPLHF. The CDR3 DNA is TGTGCCAGCAGCAAAGAGACAGGGGGCCCGGGCTCACCCCTCCACTTT.

The chain uses TRBV5-1 and TRBJ1-3, with a weak D call TRBD1 (5 bases). The CDR3 spans 17 residues. Germline CDR1 reads SGHRS; CDR2 reads YFSETQ. V shed 7 bases and J shed 6 bases, with 26 bases lying between them. The CDR3, as DNA: TGCGCCAGCCGTCGGGGAGGTCAGGGAAAAGAGTTAAACACCATATATTTT. It codes for CASRRGGQGKELNTIYF. Together with reference TRBV5-1 and TRBJ1-3, the CDR3 gives the full variable domain: KAGVTQTPRYLIKTRGQQVTLSCSPISGHRSVSWYQQTPGQGLQFLFEYFSETQRNKGNFPGRFSGRQFSNSRSEMNVSTLELGDSALYLCASRRGGQGKELNTIYFGEGSWLTVV.

V is TRBV6-5 and J is TRBJ2-7; 9 positions agree with TRBD2. The CDR3 contains 15 residues. V trimming: 0 bases; J trimming: 6 bases; junction bases outside the gene matches: 6. The germline CDR1 and CDR2 sequences are MNHEY and SVGAGI. The CDR3 DNA follows: TGTGCCAGCAGTTACTCTAGCGGGAGCGGTCTCGAGCAGTACTTC. Protein: CASSYSSGSGLEQYF.

The CDR3 coding sequence is TGCGCCAGCAGCCAAGTTCGCGGGGGAACTAAGGGCTACACCTTC. Residues: CASSQVRGGTKGYTF. The chain is built from TRBV4-3 and TRBJ1-2; tentatively, D is TRBD1 (5 bases). The CDR3 covers 15 residues. Trimming left V 1 base short and J 8 bases short, with 17 bases between. Germline V gives CDR1 LGHNA, CDR2 YSLEER.

This rearrangement joins TRBV29-1 to TRBJ1-1, with 7 bases identical to TRBD1. This CDR3 has 12 amino acids. V trimming: 6 bases; J trimming: 10 bases; junction bases outside the gene matches: 11. CDR1 SQVTM and CDR2 ANQGSEA come from the germline V gene. This CDR3 is CSVEGAMWGAFF. Written as DNA, the CDR3 is TGCAGCGTGGAGGGGGCTATGTGGGGAGCTTTCTTT.

The chain has TRBV21-1 and TRBJ1-1. TRBV21-1 is labeled a pseudogene. The CDR3 consists of 19 residues. CDR3 sequence: CASSPTKRSGGRERTEAFF. The CDR3 nucleotides read TGTGCCAGCAGCCCAACGAAACGGTCGGGGGGCAGGGAGCGGACTGAAGCTTTCTTT.

CDR3 bases: TGTGCCAGCAGTTTCAGCGGGGGGCCTCCAGATACGCAGTATTTT. Translated, it gives CASSFSGGPPDTQYF. V is TRBV6-4 and J is TRBJ2-3; 9 bases line up with TRBD2. CDR1 is MRHNA and CDR2 is SNTAGT in the germline V gene. The length of the CDR3 is 15 residues. V shed 5 bases, J shed 4 bases, and the junction held 7 bases outside the gene matches.

The J gene is TRBJ2-2, the V gene TRBV30; TRBD2 matches 12 bases. This CDR3 is 14 amino acids long. V trimming: 4 bases; J trimming: 8 bases; junction bases outside the gene matches: 5. Germline V gene sequence: CDR1 GTSNPN, CDR2 SVGIG (reference sequence). CDR3 in DNA: TGTGCCTGGACTAGCGGGAGGGCCTTAGGGGAGCTGTTTTTT. Translated: CAWTSGRALGELFF.

The rearrangement uses TRBV5-1 and TRBJ2-1; 8 positions match TRBD2. V gave up 0 bases and J gave up 0 bases; unmatched junction bases: 2. Germline V CDR1 and CDR2: SGHRS, YFSETQ. The CDR3 runs 16 residues. This chain's CDR3 is CASSLVAGSSYNEQFF. The CDR3, as DNA: TGCGCCAGCAGCTTGGTAGCGGGGAGCTCCTACAATGAGCAGTTCTTC.